Following are 26 T cell receptor beta chains from one sample sequenced in a study of T cells after yellow fever vaccination. TCRdb called the 5' RACE reads again in MiXCR, with one record for every CDR3 protein. The sample lists about 360,000 distinct CDR3 sequences, about 6% occurring once. Material: PBMCs, obtained 5 days after the yellow fever booster vaccination. These receptor sequences come from a man aged 30 to 39 who received the YFV17D yellow fever vaccine.

This clonotype was counted only a few times. The V gene is TRBV5-6, the J gene TRBJ1-1, with unresolved D. This CDR3 spans 14 amino acids. In germline, CDR1 is SGHDT, CDR2 YYEEEE. V was clipped by 4 bases and J by 5 bases, with 15 bases between them. The DNA of the CDR3 is TGTGCCAGCAGCCCTAATTTGGTCCGAACTGAAGCTTTCTTT. Translation gives CASSPNLVRTEAFF.

In its sample, this clonotype was seen a few times. The V and J genes are TRBV20-1 and TRBJ2-5; 12 bases align to TRBD1. Germline V gene sequence: CDR1 DFQATT, CDR2 SNEGSKA (reference sequence). The CDR3 is 15 amino acids. V was clipped by 5 bases and J by 6 bases; unmatched bases: 10. CDR3 residues: CSADTGTGGAQTQYF. The CDR3 DNA follows: TGCAGTGCTGACACCGGGACAGGGGGCGCGCAGACCCAGTACTTC.

This clonotype came up many times. The V gene is TRBV21-1, the J gene TRBJ2-5; the tabulated D call, TRBD2, remains unverified against the DNA. TRBV21-1 is recorded as a pseudogene. CDR3 length equals 15 residues. Here the CDR3 DNA reads TGTGCCAGCAGCCCAGTGGAGGGTTACCAAGAGACCCAGTACTTC. Its translation is CASSPVEGYQETQYF.

In its sample, this clonotype was seen many times. V gene TRBV20-1 combines with J gene TRBJ2-3, with D unclear. This CDR3 is 18 amino acids long. V lost 0 bases and J 2 bases, leaving 21 bases between the germline ends. Germline-derived CDR1 and CDR2 are DFQATT and SNEGSKA (reference sequence). The CDR3 sequence is CSARDLQETLSDTDTQYF. The CDR3 nucleotides read TGCAGTGCTAGAGATCTTCAGGAGACCCTTTCCGACACAGATACGCAGTATTTT.

This clonotype has only a few counts. This chain links TRBV12-3 or TRBV12-4 with TRBJ2-1; D is perhaps TRBD1 (6 bases). With 6 bases removed from V and 11 bases from J, the gap between germline ends came to 17 bases. The CDR3 is 13 residues long. As DNA, the CDR3 is TGTGCCAGCAGGGCAGGGGTAGGGTCGAAGCAGTTCTTC. Protein: CASRAGVGSKQFF.

This clonotype has only a few counts. V usage is TRBV7-2 and J usage is TRBJ2-7; 8 bases map to TRBD2. J lost 4 bases, V lost 2 bases, and 10 bases had no gene match. The germline V gene encodes CDR1 SGHTA and CDR2 FQGNSA. The CDR3 length is 16 residues. CDR3 nucleotides: TGTGCCAGCAGCTTAAGGCCTAGCTCGGGAGGGTACGAGCAGTACTTC. Its translation: CASSLRPSSGGYEQYF. The full variable domain, in which reference TRBV7-2 and TRBJ2-7 provide the parts outside the CDR3, is GAGVSQSPSNKVTEKGKDVELRCDPISGHTALYWYRQSLGQGLEFLIYFQGNSAPDKSGLPSDRFSAERTGGSVSTLTIQRTQQEDSAVYLCASSLRPSSGGYEQYFGPGTRLTVT.

In this sample, this clonotype turned up many times. The V call is TRBV6-1, the J call TRBJ2-1, with D hard to call. Germline V gene data show CDR1 as MNHNS and CDR2 as SASEGT. Trimming cost V 6 bases and J 6 bases, with 15 bases left between them. CDR3 length: 14 amino acids. The CDR3 nucleotides are TGTGCCAGCAGGCCGATCAACGAAGGCAATGAGCAGTTCTTC. Its translation is CASRPINEGNEQFF.

This clonotype was seen more than once but under ten times. The chain carries TRBV28 and TRBJ2-1; 9 nucleotides line up with TRBD2. Germline V lookup: CDR1 MDHEN, CDR2 SYDVKM. The CDR3 spans 15 residues. V was clipped by 2 bases and J by 6 bases; unmatched bases: 5. The CDR3: CASSLMAGGRNEQFF. CDR3 DNA: TGTGCCAGCAGTTTAATGGCGGGAGGGCGCAATGAGCAGTTCTTC.

This rearrangement joins TRBV9 to TRBJ2-7; 7 bases are a match to TRBD2. This CDR3 is built from 16 residues. V shed 1 base, J shed 2 bases, and the junction held 9 bases outside the gene matches. Germline CDR1 SGDLS, CDR2 YYNGEE. CDR3 residues: CASSVRAGLTPYEQYF. The CDR3 bases are TGTGCCAGCAGCGTACGAGCGGGACTTACACCCTACGAGCAGTACTTC.

This clonotype was counted at least ten times. The rearrangement joins TRBV7-2 to TRBJ2-3, with 10 bases lining up with TRBD2. Germline V gives CDR1 SGHTA, CDR2 FQGNSA. The trim removed 1 base at V and 3 bases at J, leaving 7 bases unmatched. There are 17 residues in the CDR3. CDR3 coding DNA: TGTGCCAGCAGCTTAGGGGCTAGCGGGAGTGGAACAGATACGCAGTATTTT. As protein: CASSLGASGSGTDTQYF.

This clonotype was observed a few times. The chain recombines TRBV7-8 with TRBJ2-7; 13 nucleotides match TRBD2. Germline values: CDR1 SGHVS, CDR2 FQNEAQ. CDR3 length equals 19 residues. The junction had 14 bases not matched to a gene; V was cut back by 5 bases and J by 1 base. CDR3: CASSPPLGLAGTRSYEQYF. CDR3 DNA sequence: TGTGCCAGCAGCCCCCCTTTGGGACTAGCGGGGACACGTTCCTACGAGCAGTACTTC.

This clonotype was counted many times. The V and J genes are TRBV28 and TRBJ1-5; D is uncertain. Trimming removed 5 bases at V and 4 bases at J, with 3 bases between. The CDR3 length is 11 residues. Germline-derived CDR1 and CDR2 are MDHEN and SYDVKM. The DNA for the CDR3 is TGTGCCAGCAGTACGAATCAGCCCCAGCATTTT. This codes for CASSTNQPQHF.

In this sample, this clonotype turned up a few times. The chain combines TRBV10-3 with TRBJ2-1; no firm D call. The V and J ends lost 0 bases and 3 bases respectively, with 3 bases between them. The V gene's germline CDR1 is ENHRY and CDR2 SYGVKD. This CDR3 is 13 amino acids long. The chain's CDR3 is CAISESGYNEQFF. For the CDR3, the DNA is TGTGCCATCAGTGAGTCGGGCTACAATGAGCAGTTCTTC.

The chain employs TRBV20-1 and TRBJ2-7; D is unclear. Per germline, CDR1 DFQATT and CDR2 SNEGSKA (reference sequence). Trimming took 5 bases from V and 10 from J, leaving 6 bases between them. This CDR3 is 8 amino acids long. CDR3 bases: TGCAGTGCTGCCCCCCAGTACTTC. The encoded protein is CSAAPQYF.

In this sample, this clonotype turned up many times. The V gene is TRBV6-5, the J gene TRBJ1-2; a weak D match, TRBD1 (5 bases). The CDR3 runs to 14 residues. With 0 bases removed from V and 4 bases from J, the gap between germline ends came to 9 bases. Looked up from germline, CDR1 is MNHEY and CDR2 is SVGAGI. CDR3 sequence: CASSYSGRSYGYTF. In DNA form, the CDR3 reads TGTGCCAGCAGTTACTCGGGACGTAGCTATGGCTACACCTTC.

This clonotype showed up just a few times. The rearrangement uses TRBV12-3 or TRBV12-4 and TRBJ2-1, with 16 positions matching TRBD2. The junction had 7 bases not matched to a gene; V was cut back by 7 bases and J by 4 bases. CDR3 size: 17 residues. The CDR3 sequence: CASNQGLAGGIYNEQFF. DNA for the CDR3: TGTGCCAGCAACCAGGGACTAGCGGGAGGGATATACAATGAGCAGTTCTTC.

This clonotype appeared a few times. V and J are TRBV18 and TRBJ1-1, with D perhaps TRBD1 (5 bases). V was clipped by 6 bases and J by 1 base, with 12 bases between them. The germline gives CDR1 KGHSH, CDR2 LQKENI. This CDR3 region has 14 residues. CDR3 region: CASSYVGENTEAFF. Here the CDR3 DNA reads TGTGCCAGCTCTTACGTAGGGGAGAACACTGAAGCTTTCTTT.

This clonotype showed up many times. V and J are TRBV7-2 and TRBJ2-3; no reliable D call. The germline gives CDR1 SGHTA, CDR2 FQGNSA. V lost 1 base, J lost 0 bases, and 14 bases lay in between. The CDR3 totals 17 residues. The CDR3 DNA reads as TGTGCCAGCAGCTTAGTCCCTGGGCAGCCGAGCACAGATACGCAGTATTTT. This codes for CASSLVPGQPSTDTQYF.

This clonotype was recorded a few times. The chain carries TRBV29-1 and TRBJ2-5; TRBD2 matches 7 bases. Germline V gene lookup returns CDR1 SQVTM and CDR2 ANQGSEA. V lost 4 bases and J lost 1; bases outside the gene matches: 0. The CDR3 spans 12 residues. The CDR3 here is CSVGGGQETQYF. CDR3 sequence (DNA): TGCAGCGTTGGCGGGGGCCAAGAGACCCAGTACTTC. The full variable domain, with the rest looked up from reference TRBV29-1 and TRBJ2-5, is SAVISQKPSRDICQRGTSLTIQCQVDSQVTMMFWYRQQPGQSLTLIATANQGSEATYESGFVIDKFPISRPNLTFSTLTVSNMSPEDSSIYLCSVGGGQETQYFGPGTRLLVL.

The sample holds a few counts of this clonotype. The rearrangement uses TRBV7-9 and TRBJ2-7; no firm D call. CDR3 length: 14 amino acids. Trimming pared 4 bases from V and 2 bases from J, leaving 12 bases between. Germline CDR1 is SEHNR and CDR2 is FQNEAQ (reference sequence). CDR3 protein: CASSSWAKAYEQYF. For the CDR3, the DNA is TGTGCCAGCAGCTCCTGGGCCAAAGCCTACGAGCAGTACTTC.

This clonotype was counted many times. The chain has TRBV11-2 and TRBJ2-7; D ambiguous. V was clipped by 0 bases and J by 0 bases, with 21 bases between them. Germline V gene lookup returns CDR1 SGHAT and CDR2 FQNNGV. This CDR3 has 19 residues. The CDR3 nucleotides are TGTGCCAGCAGCTTAGATTATCTGTTGGGTAGCAGATCCTCCTACGAGCAGTACTTC. It yields the protein CASSLDYLLGSRSSYEQYF.

This clonotype was counted between two and nine times. The chain has TRBV12-3 or TRBV12-4 and TRBJ2-7, with D tentatively TRBD2 (5 bases). Trimming removed 6 bases from V and 2 bases from J, with 14 bases in between. This CDR3 comprises 14 residues. The CDR3 here is CASRDKAEPYEQYF. The CDR3 DNA is TGTGCCAGCAGGGATAAAGCGGAGCCCTACGAGCAGTACTTC.

The chain joins TRBV7-2 to TRBJ2-3, with 8 bases that match TRBD2. Germline trimming cut 2 bases from V and 4 bases from J; bases unmatched to any gene: 5. Germline V gene lookup returns CDR1 SGHTA and CDR2 FQGNSA. The CDR3 sequence is 15 residues long. CDR3: CASSLMGLGSDTQYF. The CDR3 coding sequence is TGTGCCAGCAGCTTAATGGGACTAGGGTCAGATACGCAGTATTTT.

The chain has TRBV3-1 and TRBJ2-1; D not resolved. The CDR3 has 13 amino acids. V shed 8 bases and J shed 5 bases, with 13 bases lying between them. The germline V gene encodes CDR1 LGHDT and CDR2 YNNKEL (reference sequence). This CDR3 is CASSSSTNNEQFF. The CDR3 DNA reads as TGTGCCAGCTCTTCATCGACAAACAATGAGCAGTTCTTC.

This clonotype was observed at least ten times. The chain employs TRBV29-1 and TRBJ2-1; D is uncertain. The CDR3 totals 12 residues. Germline loops: CDR1 SQVTM, CDR2 ANQGSEA. Trimming stripped 1 base from V and 6 bases from J, with 7 bases between. The CDR3 DNA follows: TGCAGCGTTGAAGGGCGGCCCAATGAGCAGTTCTTC. Translating gives CSVEGRPNEQFF.

This clonotype came up a few times. This chain connects TRBV24-1 to TRBJ2-1; 10 bases match TRBD1. The germline CDR1 and CDR2 sequences are KGHDR and SFDVKD. Unmatched junction bases numbered 2, after V lost 2 bases and J lost 2 bases. The CDR3 consists of 16 residues. The CDR3 region is CATSDSGTGAYNEQFF. As DNA, the CDR3 is TGTGCCACCAGTGATTCCGGGACAGGGGCCTACAATGAGCAGTTCTTC.